The 22 T cell receptor beta chains below all came from one sample that was sequenced in a study of CD8 T cells in ankylosing spondylitis (dated by TCRdb to 2017 to 2019). Library preparation was by 5' RACE. Sequencing was performed on an Illumina HiSeq 2500. The public reads were reprocessed in TCRdb via fastp at Q25 and MiXCR, keeping in-frame beta chains. When rows share a CDR3 protein, they turn into one entry using the most common DNA and genes. Within this sample are more than 650,000 distinct CDR3 sequences, with approximately 12% of them counted one time only. 0.51% of the sample comes from the top ten. These receptors have no known antigen. The paper as a whole reports these results and caveats: Blood from ankylosing spondylitis patients appeared to be characterized by a TCR beta motif made up of seven or eight highly homologous amino acid variants.

The specimen was blood, either unsorted or a sorted T cell fraction (not recorded which). The receptors originated from a male donor with ankylosing spondylitis.

This chain uses TRBV5-1 with TRBJ1-1, with D uncertain. Germline V lookup: CDR1 SGHRS, CDR2 YFSETQ. The CDR3 totals 14 residues. The V and J ends lost 5 bases and 4 bases respectively, with 15 bases between them. The CDR3 sequence is CASRATGKGTEAFF. The CDR3 coding sequence is TGCGCCAGCAGGGCTACGGGGAAGGGCACTGAAGCTTTCTTT.

In this sample, this clonotype turned up many times. The chain recombines TRBV10-3 with TRBJ2-5; D may correspond to TRBD1 or TRBD2 (5 bases each). The length of the CDR3 is 13 residues. Germline V gene data show CDR1 as ENHRY and CDR2 as SYGVKD. The V end lost 6 bases, the J end lost 0 bases, and 8 bases lay between the germline ends. In DNA form, the CDR3 reads TGTGCCATCAGGTTGGGGGACCAAGAGACCCAGTACTTC. Amino acids: CAIRLGDQETQYF.

CDR3 amino acids: CATSDPGQSGEKLFF. CDR3 nucleotide sequence: TGTGCCACCAGTGACCCGGGACAATCGGGTGAAAAACTGTTTTTT. The rearrangement links TRBV24-1 to TRBJ1-4; D perhaps matches TRBD1 (6 bases). The CDR3 sequence is 15 residues long. V lost 4 bases and J lost 7, with 15 bases in between. Germline V lookup: CDR1 KGHDR, CDR2 SFDVKD.

The chain uses TRBV20-1 and TRBJ1-1; no definite D call. This CDR3 comprises 12 residues. Germline loops: CDR1 DFQATT, CDR2 SNEGSKA (reference sequence). With 4 bases removed from V and 2 bases from J, the gap between germline ends came to 8 bases. The CDR3 is CSATNDNTEAFF. DNA for the CDR3: TGCAGTGCTACAAACGATAACACTGAAGCTTTCTTT.

The chain is built from TRBV5-1 and TRBJ2-5; D is perhaps TRBD1 or TRBD2 (5 bases each). V was pared by 1 base and J by 5 bases, with 15 bases between. This CDR3 region has 15 residues. The V gene's germline CDR1 is SGHRS and CDR2 YFSETQ. The CDR3: CASSLRGAGRETQYF. CDR3 DNA: TGCGCCAGCAGCTTGAGAGGGGCAGGTCGGGAGACCCAGTACTTC.

The table lists this clonotype with a few counts. The chain has TRBV6-2 or TRBV6-3 and TRBJ2-2; no clear D. CDR1 is MNHEY and CDR2 is SVGEGT in the germline V gene. With 5 bases removed from V and 0 bases from J, the gap between germline ends came to 7 bases. There are 14 residues in the CDR3. CDR3 sequence reads: CASSRYPNTGELFF. As DNA, the CDR3 is TGTGCCAGCAGTCGGTACCCGAACACCGGGGAGCTGTTTTTT.

This clonotype was recorded a few times. This chain joins TRBV6-1 and TRBJ1-2; 12 positions agree with TRBD1. The J segment lost 7 bases and the V segment lost 6 bases, leaving 9 bases of the junction unmatched. This CDR3 has 15 amino acids. Germline V gene sequence: CDR1 MNHNS, CDR2 SASEGT. CDR3 region: CASSLGQGALGGYTF. In nucleotides, the CDR3 is TGTGCCAGCAGCTTGGGACAGGGGGCGCTCGGTGGCTACACCTTC.

This clonotype was detected a few times. The J gene is TRBJ1-1, the V gene TRBV9, with D unclear. Between the trimmed V and J ends, which lost 1 base and 2 bases, there was a span of 6 bases. The CDR3 has 13 amino acids. Germline V lookup: CDR1 SGDLS, CDR2 YYNGEE. The CDR3 spells CASSVRDNTEAFF. The DNA for the CDR3 is TGTGCCAGCAGCGTACGCGATAACACTGAAGCTTTCTTT.

This rearrangement joins TRBV20-1 to TRBJ2-2; possibly TRBD2 for D (6 bases). Germline V gene sequence: CDR1 DFQATT, CDR2 SNEGSKA (reference sequence). The CDR3 length is 12 residues. Between the trimmed V and J ends, which lost 6 bases and 8 bases, there was a span of 13 bases. CDR3 loop: CSAPKAGGELFF. CDR3 bases: TGCAGTGCCCCTAAGGCGGGAGGGGAGCTGTTTTTT.

This clonotype occurred a few times. This chain joins TRBV20-1 and TRBJ1-1, with D unclear. V was trimmed by 1 base and J by 1 base, leaving 13 bases between them. Per germline, CDR1 DFQATT and CDR2 SNEGSKA (reference sequence). The CDR3 consists of 15 residues. CDR3 nucleotides: TGCAGTGCTAGAGGCATCCAGACCGGGAACACTGAAGCTTTCTTT. This sequence encodes CSARGIQTGNTEAFF.

The rearrangement uses TRBV6-2 or TRBV6-3 and TRBJ2-1; tentatively, D is TRBD1 or TRBD2 (6 bases each). The length of the CDR3 is 15 residues. Trimming took 6 bases from V and 8 from J, leaving 20 bases between them. Looked up from germline, CDR1 is MNHEY and CDR2 is SVGEGT. The CDR3 here is CASRRRGERSDEQFF. The CDR3 DNA sequence: TGTGCCAGCAGGAGGAGGGGGGAAAGGAGCGATGAGCAGTTCTTC.

This clonotype was seen a handful of times. The V gene is TRBV4-3, the J gene TRBJ2-2; 10 bases map to TRBD1. The CDR3 is made up of 16 amino acids. The V segment lost 4 bases and the J segment 1 base; nucleotides outside the gene matches: 3. Germline CDR1 reads LGHNA; CDR2 reads YSLEER. The CDR3 DNA reads as TGCGCCAGCAGCCGCCGGACAGGGGGGAACACCGGGGAGCTGTTTTTT. Its protein is CASSRRTGGNTGELFF.

The chain employs TRBV7-8 and TRBJ2-7, with TRBD2 as a possible D gene (6 bases). Germline CDR1 reads SGHVS; CDR2 reads FQNEAQ. V was shortened by 4 bases and J by 6 bases, with 16 bases between the two germline ends. This CDR3 has 14 residues. CDR3 DNA: TGTGCCAGCAGCTCCCTTAGCGGAAGGGGCGAGCAGTACTTC. Protein: CASSSLSGRGEQYF.

V is TRBV12-3 or TRBV12-4 and J is TRBJ2-5, with D perhaps TRBD1 (6 bases). This CDR3 region has 14 residues. Trimming stripped 8 bases from V and 7 bases from J, with 20 bases between. The CDR3 DNA reads as TGTGCCAGCTCCCAGGGGTCTTTTGTGGCGACCCAGTACTTC. Amino acids: CASSQGSFVATQYF.

This clonotype was observed many times. The gene calls are TRBV20-1 and TRBJ1-6; D is unresolved. V lost 3 bases and J 8 bases, leaving 11 bases between the germline ends. CDR3 length equals 13 residues. Per the germline V gene, CDR1 is DFQATT and CDR2 is SNEGSKA (reference sequence). In nucleotides, the CDR3 is TGCAGTGCTAGCGTCGGGAGGGATTCACCCCTCCACTTT. It translates to CSASVGRDSPLHF.

This clonotype was seen many times. The V call is TRBV27, the J call TRBJ2-3; possibly TRBD2 for D (5 bases). The ends were cut back, 6 bases at V and 1 base at J, with 14 bases in the middle. Germline V gives CDR1 MNHEY, CDR2 SMNVEV (reference sequence). The CDR3 runs to 15 residues. The CDR3 DNA is TGTGCCAGCAGCCATCCAGTTAGCGGCACAGATACGCAGTATTTT. Translating it yields CASSHPVSGTDTQYF.

The rearrangement joins TRBV7-2 to TRBJ2-2; TRBD1 might be the D (6 bases). V lost 5 bases and J 3 bases, leaving 13 bases between the germline ends. The CDR3 has 15 residues. CDR1 and CDR2 (germline): SGHTA, FQGNSA. The CDR3 DNA is TGTGCCAGCAGCCCCCACAGGGTTCACACCGGGGAGCTGTTTTTT. This sequence encodes CASSPHRVHTGELFF.

This clonotype was detected only a few times. The chain is built from TRBV27 and TRBJ2-5; 11 bases agree with TRBD2. This CDR3 has 16 residues. Germline CDR1 reads MNHEY; CDR2 reads SMNVEV (reference sequence). V lost 6 bases and J lost 1; bases outside the gene matches: 7. The chain's CDR3 is CASSRRGTSGQETQYF. DNA of the CDR3: TGTGCCAGCAGCCGGCGCGGGACTAGCGGCCAAGAGACCCAGTACTTC.

The chain employs TRBV6-5 and TRBJ1-6; D remains ambiguous. Looked up from germline, CDR1 is MNHEY and CDR2 is SVGAGI. This CDR3 comprises 15 residues. The V end was cut by 0 bases, the J end by 14 bases, with 17 bases between. CDR3 nucleotides: TGTGCCAGCAGTTACTCGATTAACCTTGTGGGATCCCTCCACTTT. This gives the protein CASSYSINLVGSLHF.

This sequence joins TRBV5-1 and TRBJ2-5; 10 nucleotides match TRBD2. CDR3 length equals 16 residues. V dropped 0 bases and J dropped 4; count of bases not matched to a gene: 6. Germline assignment: CDR1 SGHRS and CDR2 YFSETQ. The CDR3 DNA sequence: TGCGCCAGCAGCTTGGGGCCTAGCGGGAGTGTAGAGACCCAGTACTTC. Translating it yields CASSLGPSGSVETQYF.

This clonotype was recorded many times. The CDR3 region has the DNA TGTGCCAGCAGATCTCGACAGGGGGCTTTCTTT. It specifies CASRSRQGAFF. The chain recombines TRBV7-2 with TRBJ1-1; 8 positions match TRBD1. In germline, CDR1 is SGHTA, CDR2 FQGNSA. This CDR3 spans 11 amino acids. Germline trimming cut 6 bases from V and 11 bases from J; bases unmatched to any gene: 5. Complete variable domain (other parts from reference TRBV7-2 and TRBJ1-1): GAGVSQSPSNKVTEKGKDVELRCDPISGHTALYWYRQSLGQGLEFLIYFQGNSAPDKSGLPSDRFSAERTGGSVSTLTIQRTQQEDSAVYLCASRSRQGAFFGQGTRLTVV.

The CDR3 DNA follows: TGTGCCAGCAGCTTAAGGCAGGCGAGGGCGAATGAAAAACTGTTTTTT. Translating gives CASSLRQARANEKLFF. The chain employs TRBV7-8 and TRBJ1-4; D is unresolved. CDR3 length: 16 residues. Trimming pared 2 bases from V and 5 bases from J, leaving 15 bases between. Germline CDR1 reads SGHVS; CDR2 reads FQNEAQ.